A single sample is the source of the 21 T cell receptor beta chains below, sequenced in a study of neurological immune-mediated disorders. TCRdb re-called the 5' RACE reads with MiXCR, one entry per CDR3 protein. Among about 70,000 distinct CDR3 sequences listed, around 5% were seen once. The sequenced sample consisted of PBMCs. The origin of the receptors is a human donor with multiple sclerosis. The donor label of this sample is uncertain.

This clonotype appeared many times. The chain links TRBV7-9 to TRBJ1-1; D is undetermined. CDR1 SEHNR and CDR2 FQNEAQ come from the germline V gene (reference sequence). The length of the CDR3 is 13 residues. V gave up 1 base and J gave up 7 bases, with 10 bases separating them. The CDR3 protein is CASSLEPVDEAFF. CDR3 nucleotides: TGTGCCAGCAGCTTAGAGCCAGTTGATGAAGCTTTCTTT. Full variable domain (outside the CDR3, taken from reference TRBV7-9 and TRBJ1-1): DTGVSQNPRHKITKRGQNVTFRCDPISEHNRLYWYRQTLGQGPEFLTYFQNEAQLEKSRLLSDRFSAERPKGSFSTLEIQRTEQGDSAMYLCASSLEPVDEAFFGQGTRLTVV.

This clonotype was seen a few times. The rearrangement joins TRBV29-1 to TRBJ2-1; D may match TRBD1 or TRBD2 (5 bases each). The CDR3 sequence is 12 residues long. Germline V gene data show CDR1 as SQVTM and CDR2 as ANQGSEA. The ends were cut back, 3 bases at V and 6 bases at J, with 9 bases in the middle. CDR3 sequence reads: CSVDGTVNEQFF. DNA for the CDR3: TGCAGCGTTGACGGGACCGTCAATGAGCAGTTCTTC.

In its sample, this clonotype was seen many times. The CDR3 sequence: CASIPSWGETQYF. For the CDR3, the DNA is TGTGCCAGCATCCCAAGCTGGGGGGAGACCCAGTACTTC. V is TRBV7-9 and J is TRBJ2-5; D tentatively fits TRBD1 or TRBD2 (5 bases each). Germline CDR1 and CDR2: SEHNR and FQNEAQ (reference sequence). This CDR3 comprises 13 residues. V lost 7 bases, J lost 5 bases, and 14 bases lay in between.

This clonotype has a count of ten or more. The V call is TRBV5-1, the J call TRBJ1-4; 8 bases match TRBD1. J gave up 8 bases and V 3 bases, and 6 bases lay outside the gene matches. The V gene's germline CDR1 is SGHRS and CDR2 YFSETQ. The CDR3 is made up of 14 amino acids. CDR3: CASSSDRVGEKLFF. CDR3 bases: TGCGCCAGCAGCTCGGACAGGGTCGGGGAAAAACTGTTTTTT.

This clonotype came up many times. The V and J genes are TRBV7-6 and TRBJ2-5; 8 positions agree with TRBD2. The CDR3 is 13 amino acids. J lost 9 bases, V lost 5 bases, and 8 bases had no gene match. Looked up from germline, CDR1 is SGHVS and CDR2 is FNYEAQ. CDR3 amino acids: CASSAGLVSAQYF. The CDR3 DNA reads as TGTGCCAGCAGCGCGGGACTAGTTTCGGCCCAGTACTTC. The full variable domain, in which reference TRBV7-6 and TRBJ2-5 provide the parts outside the CDR3, is GAGVSQSPRYKVTKRGQDVALRCDPISGHVSLYWYRQALGQGPEFLTYFNYEAQQDKSGLPNDRFSAERPEGSISTLTIQRTEQRDSAMYRCASSAGLVSAQYFGPGTRLLVL.

This clonotype was counted many times. The J gene is TRBJ2-1, the V gene TRBV29-1; D is undetermined. Between the trimmed V and J ends, which lost 3 bases and 4 bases, there was a span of 4 bases. The CDR3 is 11 residues long. Looked up from germline, CDR1 is SQVTM and CDR2 is ANQGSEA. The CDR3 DNA is TGCAGCGTTGACAAATACAATGAGCAGTTCTTC. This encodes CSVDKYNEQFF.

This clonotype has at least ten counts. V usage is TRBV11-2 and J usage is TRBJ1-1; tentatively, D is TRBD1 (6 bases). CDR3 length equals 18 residues. The V end was cut by 0 bases, the J end by 6 bases, with 23 bases between. The germline CDR1 and CDR2 sequences are SGHAT and FQNNGV. CDR3 DNA: TGTGCCAGCAGCTTAGAATCGGCGGGGGCGGGTAGGTTGGCTGAAGCTTTCTTT. Encoded protein: CASSLESAGAGRLAEAFF.

The sample holds many counts of this clonotype. This chain joins TRBV29-1 and TRBJ1-2; a weak D match, TRBD1 (5 bases). This CDR3 region has 15 residues. CDR1 is SQVTM and CDR2 is ANQGSEA in the germline V gene. Between the trimmed V and J ends, which lost 4 bases and 5 bases, there was a span of 20 bases. CDR3 loop: CSVGGKAYLQYGYTF. The CDR3 DNA sequence: TGCAGCGTTGGGGGCAAGGCCTATCTTCAGTATGGCTACACCTTC.

This clonotype was seen many times. The rearrangement joins TRBV20-1 to TRBJ1-2; 8 bases agree with TRBD1. Germline V gene lookup returns CDR1 DFQATT and CDR2 SNEGSKA (reference sequence). The CDR3 runs to 14 residues. Trimming removed 3 bases from V and 5 bases from J; junction bases left unmatched: 8. CDR3 DNA sequence: TGCAGTGCTAGGGCAGACAGGGGTGGTTATGGCTACACCTTC. Its protein product is CSARADRGGYGYTF.

In this sample, this clonotype turned up many times. The chain uses TRBV7-8 and TRBJ1-1; perhaps TRBD1 as D (6 bases). CDR1 is SGHVS, CDR2 FQNEAQ, per germline. Trimming stripped 5 bases from V and 5 bases from J, with 21 bases between. This CDR3 has 16 amino acids. The CDR3, as DNA: TGTGCCAGCAGCCCCCGCCGGGACACTTTGTCGACTGAAGCTTTCTTT. Translation gives CASSPRRDTLSTEAFF.

This clonotype was seen ten or more times. The chain combines TRBV5-1 with TRBJ1-2; 9 bases are a match to TRBD1. The CDR3 runs to 14 residues. The V segment lost 4 bases and the J segment 0 bases; nucleotides outside the gene matches: 1. Germline V gives CDR1 SGHRS, CDR2 YFSETQ. CDR3 protein: CASSRQGANYGYTF. CDR3 nucleotide sequence: TGCGCCAGCAGCCGACAGGGGGCTAACTATGGCTACACCTTC.

This clonotype was detected once. The CDR3 is CASSLEGGQGHNEQFF. CDR3 bases: TGTGCCAGCAGCCTCGAAGGGGGACAGGGTCACAATGAGCAGTTCTTC. V usage is TRBV7-3 and J usage is TRBJ2-1, with 9 bases that match TRBD1. Germline assignment: CDR1 SGHTA and CDR2 FQGTGA. Unmatched junction bases numbered 10, after V lost 5 bases and J lost 5 bases. CDR3 length: 16 residues. Full variable domain (remainder filled in from reference TRBV7-3 and TRBJ2-1): GAGVSQTPSNKVTEKGKYVELRCDPISGHTALYWYRQSLGQGPEFLIYFQGTGAADDSGLPNDRFFAVRPEGSVSTLKIQRTERGDSAVYLCASSLEGGQGHNEQFFGPGTRLTVL.

This clonotype occurred many times. V and J are TRBV5-1 and TRBJ1-2; a possible D gene is TRBD1 (6 bases). The CDR3 consists of 13 residues. The germline gives CDR1 SGHRS, CDR2 YFSETQ. Trimming left V 0 bases short and J 6 bases short, with 9 bases between. CDR3 sequence reads: CASSLGQVDGYTF. The DNA for the CDR3 is TGCGCCAGCAGCTTGGGACAGGTCGATGGCTACACCTTC. Using reference TRBV5-1 and TRBJ1-2 for the parts outside the CDR3, the full variable domain is KAGVTQTPRYLIKTRGQQVTLSCSPISGHRSVSWYQQTPGQGLQFLFEYFSETQRNKGNFPGRFSGRQFSNSRSEMNVSTLELGDSALYLCASSLGQVDGYTFGSGTRLTVV.

This clonotype was recorded at least ten times. The chain carries TRBV5-1 and TRBJ1-5; the D gene is possibly TRBD1 (6 bases). The CDR3 loop spans 18 amino acids. Per the germline V gene, CDR1 is SGHRS and CDR2 is YFSETQ. Trimming pared 4 bases from V and 0 bases from J, leaving 20 bases between. CDR3 coding DNA: TGCGCCAGCAGCCCAGGGGTCAACTACCCATATAGCAATCAGCCCCAGCATTTT. Translation gives CASSPGVNYPYSNQPQHF. Based on the CDR3 plus reference TRBV5-1 and TRBJ1-5, the full variable domain is KAGVTQTPRYLIKTRGQQVTLSCSPISGHRSVSWYQQTPGQGLQFLFEYFSETQRNKGNFPGRFSGRQFSNSRSEMNVSTLELGDSALYLCASSPGVNYPYSNQPQHFGDGTRLSIL.

This clonotype was detected many times. The V gene is TRBV12-3 or TRBV12-4, the J gene TRBJ2-3, with D maybe TRBD1 (5 bases). This CDR3 is 14 amino acids long. Trimming pared 7 bases from V and 2 bases from J, leaving 13 bases between. CDR3 DNA: TGTGCCAGCAATGGGGCTGGCACCACAGATACGCAGTATTTT. It is translated as CASNGAGTTDTQYF.

This clonotype was detected many times. This sequence joins TRBV12-3 or TRBV12-4 and TRBJ1-4, with D possibly being TRBD1 (6 bases). This CDR3 is 14 amino acids long. The germline V and J ends were trimmed by 3 bases and 8 bases, with 13 bases remaining between them. As DNA, the CDR3 is TGTGCCAGCAGTTTTATAGGGGGGGGGGAAAAACTGTTTTTT. Amino acid sequence: CASSFIGGGEKLFF.

This clonotype was counted at least ten times. The genes are TRBV25-1 and TRBJ1-2; 10 bases map to TRBD1. The V gene end was trimmed by 5 bases and the J gene end by 4 bases; junction bases not matched to a gene: 13. Germline CDR1 reads MGHDK; CDR2 reads SYGVNS. The CDR3 runs to 17 residues. The CDR3 nucleotides read TGTGCCAGCAGTCCAAGGGACAGGGGACCTAGTGGCTATGGCTACACCTTC. Translating it yields CASSPRDRGPSGYGYTF.

The chain employs TRBV6-1 and TRBJ1-4, with D maybe TRBD1 (6 bases). The CDR3 spans 16 residues. The V gene lost 10 bases and the J gene lost 8 bases, with 26 bases spanning the gap. CDR1 and CDR2 from the germline V gene are MNHNS and SASEGT. Here the CDR3 reads CANRDVGGAWEEKLFF. CDR3 bases: TGTGCCAACAGAGATGTTGGGGGGGCATGGGAGGAAAAACTGTTTTTT.

In its sample, this clonotype was seen many times. J is TRBJ1-1 and V is TRBV27; D perhaps matches TRBD1 (5 bases). The CDR3 is 15 residues long. Germline CDR1 and CDR2: MNHEY and SMNVEV (reference sequence). Trimming cost V 5 bases and J 1 base, with 14 bases left between them. CDR3 bases: TGTGCCAGCAGTGGGGGGGGTCCAGGGAACACTGAAGCTTTCTTT. Protein product: CASSGGGPGNTEAFF.

In DNA, the CDR3 is TGCGCCAGCAGCTTGGACACAGGGCCGTACAATGAGCAGTTCTTC. It encodes CASSLDTGPYNEQFF. The chain combines TRBV5-1 with TRBJ2-1; TRBD1 might be the D (6 bases). This CDR3 is built from 15 residues. In germline, CDR1 is SGHRS, CDR2 YFSETQ. With 0 bases removed from V and 4 bases from J, the gap between germline ends came to 11 bases.

This clonotype was seen many times. The chain couples TRBV5-8 to TRBJ2-1, with D possibly matching TRBD2 (6 bases). Germline values: CDR1 SGHTS, CDR2 YDEGEE. The CDR3 totals 16 residues. The V gene lost 0 bases and the J gene lost 6 bases, with 16 bases spanning the gap. CDR3 DNA: TGTGCCAGCAGCTTGGGGTGGGGGAGGAGTATCAATGAGCAGTTCTTC. As protein: CASSLGWGRSINEQFF.